The sequence of this T cell receptor beta chain was determined in a study of blood T cell repertoires in COVID-19. Study summary: Sample material is recorded as cDNA or gDNA derived from T cells, B-cell-depleted T cells, or PBMCs.

Trimming left V 5 bases short and J 5 bases short, with 17 bases between. Looked up from germline, CDR1 is SEHNR and CDR2 is FQNEAQ (reference sequence). The CDR3 is 15 amino acids. In the authors' methods: It was from reference gene primer amplification that nucleated cell counts were estimated. TCRdb's copy holds only in-frame clones and misses some; the assay was immunoSEQ multiplex PCR. V and J calls and clone size come straight from that table; D and trimming were deduced from the DNA. The data show tens of thousands of clones, roughly nine tenths seen once. The TCR comes from a man between 60 and 75 years old with acute or convalescent COVID-19. The rearrangement joins TRBV7-9 to TRBJ2-3, with D tentatively TRBD1 (6 bases). What was sequenced was peripheral blood. The CDR3 nucleotides are TGTGCCAGCAGCCTGGACAGTAGGACACAAGATACGCAGTATTTT. Its protein product is CASSLDSRTQDTQYF.